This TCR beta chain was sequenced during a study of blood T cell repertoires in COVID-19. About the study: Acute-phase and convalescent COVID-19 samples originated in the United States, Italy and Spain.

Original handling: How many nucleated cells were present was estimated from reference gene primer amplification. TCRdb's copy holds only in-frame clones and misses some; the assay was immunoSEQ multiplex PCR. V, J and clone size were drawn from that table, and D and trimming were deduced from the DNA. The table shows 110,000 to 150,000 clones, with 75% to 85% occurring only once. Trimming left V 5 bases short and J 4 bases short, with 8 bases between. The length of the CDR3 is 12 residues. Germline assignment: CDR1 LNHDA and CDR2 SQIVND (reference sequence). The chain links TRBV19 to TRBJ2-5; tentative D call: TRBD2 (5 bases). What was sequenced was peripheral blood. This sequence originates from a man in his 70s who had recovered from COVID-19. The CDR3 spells CASSGGGETQYF. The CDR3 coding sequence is TGTGCCAGTAGTGGAGGTGGAGAGACCCAGTACTTC.